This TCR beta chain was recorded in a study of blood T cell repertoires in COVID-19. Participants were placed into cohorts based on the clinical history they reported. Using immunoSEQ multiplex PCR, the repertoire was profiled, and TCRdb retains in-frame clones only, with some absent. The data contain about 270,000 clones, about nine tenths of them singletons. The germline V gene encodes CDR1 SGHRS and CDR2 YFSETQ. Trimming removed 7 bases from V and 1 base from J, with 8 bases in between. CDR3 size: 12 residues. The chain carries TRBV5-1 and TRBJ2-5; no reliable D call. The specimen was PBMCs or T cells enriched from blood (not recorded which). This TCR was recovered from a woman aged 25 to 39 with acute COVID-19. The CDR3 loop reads CASANPQETQYF. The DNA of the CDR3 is TGCGCCAGCGCGAACCCCCAAGAGACCCAGTACTTC.